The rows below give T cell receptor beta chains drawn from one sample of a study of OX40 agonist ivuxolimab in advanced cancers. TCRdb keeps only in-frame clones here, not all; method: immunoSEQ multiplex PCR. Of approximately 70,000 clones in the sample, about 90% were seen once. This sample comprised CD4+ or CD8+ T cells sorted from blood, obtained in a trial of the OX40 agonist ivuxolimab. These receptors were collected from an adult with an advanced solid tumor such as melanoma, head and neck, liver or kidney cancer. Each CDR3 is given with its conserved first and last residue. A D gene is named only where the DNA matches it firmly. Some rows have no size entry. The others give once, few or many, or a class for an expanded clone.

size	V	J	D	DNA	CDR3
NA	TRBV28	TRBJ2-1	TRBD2	TGTGCCAGTTGCCTCGGGGTAGCGGGGATCAATGAGCAGTTCTTC	CASCLGVAGINEQFF
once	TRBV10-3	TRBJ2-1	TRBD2	TGTGCCATCAGTGACGGGACTAGCGGGGCCAATGAGCAGTTCTTC	CAISDGTSGANEQFF
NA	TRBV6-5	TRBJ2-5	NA	TGTGCCAGCGGGGGCGTCCTCCAGGCAGAGACCCAGTACTTC	CASGGVLQAETQYF
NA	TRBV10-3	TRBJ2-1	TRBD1	TGTGCCATCAGTTTCCGGGACAGGGGTGTCGTTGAGCAGTTCTTC	CAISFRDRGVVEQFF
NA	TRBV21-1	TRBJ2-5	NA	TGTGCCAGCAGCACCGGACAGGAAGAGACCCAGTACTTC	CASSTGQEETQYF
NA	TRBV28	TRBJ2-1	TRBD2	TGTGCCAGCAGTTTCGTTCTAAGCGGGGGTTACAATGAGCAGTTCTTC	CASSFVLSGGYNEQFF
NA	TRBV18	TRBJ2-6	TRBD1	TGTGCCAGCTCAGAACAGGGGGCAACTGGGGCCAACGTCCTGACTTTC	CASSEQGATGANVLTF
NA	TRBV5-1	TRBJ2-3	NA	TGCGCCAGCAGCCCAGGACTCGTCGGGGATACGCAGTATTTT	CASSPGLVGDTQYF
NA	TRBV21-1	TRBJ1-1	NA	TGTGCCAGCAGCAAAGAGGACAGGGAGTCGGGGATGAACACTGAAGCTTTCTTT	CASSKEDRESGMNTEAFF
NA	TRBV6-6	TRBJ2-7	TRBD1	TGTGCCACCAGGACAGGGGCGGGGACCTACGAGCAGTACTTC	CATRTGAGTYEQYF
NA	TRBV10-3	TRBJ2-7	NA	TGTGCCATCAGTGAATTAGCCTCCTACGAGCAGTACTTC	CAISELASYEQYF
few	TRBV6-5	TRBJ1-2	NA	TGTGCCAGCGGCGACCACTCCATGACAGATGGCTACACCTTC	CASGDHSMTDGYTF
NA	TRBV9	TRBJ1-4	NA	TGTGCCAGCAGCGCGACTGACAGGCTTAATGAAAAACTGTTTTTT	CASSATDRLNEKLFF
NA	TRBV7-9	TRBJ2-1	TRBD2	TGTGCCGGCAGCTTCCCCCGGGGTGCGGGAGGTACTTCCTACAATGAGCAGTTCTTC	CAGSFPRGAGGTSYNEQFF
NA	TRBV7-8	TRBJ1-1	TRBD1	TGTGCCAGCAGCCGCGCCCACAGGGGACCTGATCCTTTCTTT	CASSRAHRGPDPFF